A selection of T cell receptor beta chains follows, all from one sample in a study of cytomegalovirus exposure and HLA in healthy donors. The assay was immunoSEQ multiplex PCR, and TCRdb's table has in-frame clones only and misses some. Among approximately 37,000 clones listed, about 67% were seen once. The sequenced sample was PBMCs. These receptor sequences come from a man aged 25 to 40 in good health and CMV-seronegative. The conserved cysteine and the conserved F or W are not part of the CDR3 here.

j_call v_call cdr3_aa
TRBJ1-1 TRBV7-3 ASSLNDLRGRDMNTQAF
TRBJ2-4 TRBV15 ATSREVGQESAKNIQY
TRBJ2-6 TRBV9 ASWGGTVSSGANVLT
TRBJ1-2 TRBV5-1 ASSHTPGQGNYGYT
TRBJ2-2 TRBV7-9 ASSPPQGNTGELF
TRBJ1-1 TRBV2 ASRAMTGKRTEAF
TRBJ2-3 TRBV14 ASSQRLAGGTQY
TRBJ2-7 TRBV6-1 ASIRDNPYEQY
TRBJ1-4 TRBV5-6 ASSLAQGNEKLF
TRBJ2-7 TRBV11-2 ASSPGTSRYEQY
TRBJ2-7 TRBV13 ASQRTDKIEQY
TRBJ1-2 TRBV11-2 ASSLGQGIDGYT
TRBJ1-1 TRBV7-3 ASSPSPNTEAF
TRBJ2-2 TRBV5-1 ASSSGENTGELF
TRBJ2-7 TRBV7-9 SSSLGHLGLYEQY
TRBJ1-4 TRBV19 ASMPGQGYNEKLF
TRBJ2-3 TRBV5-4 ASRVSGASTDTQY
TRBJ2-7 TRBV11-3 ASSLKTGPSYEQY
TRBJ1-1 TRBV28 ATKTGGVMNTEAF
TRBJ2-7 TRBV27 ASRLGTGYYEQY
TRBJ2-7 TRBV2 ATRDSYEQY
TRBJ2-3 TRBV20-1 SARTGDTQY
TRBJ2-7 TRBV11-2 ASSSGQGARLLYEQY
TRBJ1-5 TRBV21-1 ASNSEGNQPQH
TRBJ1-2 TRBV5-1 ASSKTTGVEDGYT
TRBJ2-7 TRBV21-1 ASSKGDRAYYEQY